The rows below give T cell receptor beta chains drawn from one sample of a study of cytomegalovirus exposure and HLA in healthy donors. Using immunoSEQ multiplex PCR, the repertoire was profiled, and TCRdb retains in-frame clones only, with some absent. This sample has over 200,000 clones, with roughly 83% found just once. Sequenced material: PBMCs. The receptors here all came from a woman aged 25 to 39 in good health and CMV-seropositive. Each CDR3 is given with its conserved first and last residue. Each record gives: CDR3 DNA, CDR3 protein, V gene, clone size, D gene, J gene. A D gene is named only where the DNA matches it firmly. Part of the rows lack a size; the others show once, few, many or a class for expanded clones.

TGCGCCAGCAGCCAGTCAAGACTAGCGGGGAAGGGTGAGCAGTTCTTC,CASSQSRLAGKGEQFF,TRBV4-3,once,TRBD2,TRBJ2-1
TGTGCCAGCAGTATAGCGGGTTCCGAGACCCAGTACTTC,CASSIAGSETQYF,TRBV27,NA,TRBD2,TRBJ2-5
TGTGCCAGCAGCTCGTCGACAGCTAGCAATCAGCCCCAGCATTTT,CASSSSTASNQPQHF,TRBV6-1,NA,NA,TRBJ1-5
TGCGCCAGCAGCTTGGTCGCGAGTCCCAATAACTATGGCTACACCTTC,CASSLVASPNNYGYTF,TRBV5-1,NA,NA,TRBJ1-2
TGTGCCAGCAGCTTTGGACAGGGAGGCTACACCTTC,CASSFGQGGYTF,TRBV7-2,NA,TRBD1,TRBJ1-2
TGTGCCAGCAGTCCGATGGACAGCCTGAACACTGAAGCTTTCTTT,CASSPMDSLNTEAFF,TRBV28,NA,NA,TRBJ1-1
TGTGCCATCAGAGAGTCGGGACAGGGGAACATTCAGTACTTC,CAIRESGQGNIQYF,TRBV10-3,once,TRBD1,TRBJ2-4
TGTGCCAGCAGCTCCCGGGTGAAGGGGTTCCACTCCTACGAGCAGTACTTC,CASSSRVKGFHSYEQYF,TRBV13,NA,NA,TRBJ2-7
TGTGCCAGGGGACAGCTTGGTCAGCCCCAGCATTTT,CARGQLGQPQHF,TRBV28,NA,TRBD1,TRBJ1-5
TGTGCCAGCAGTGAAGCTTGGGACAGCTATGGCTACACCTTC,CASSEAWDSYGYTF,TRBV2,NA,TRBD1,TRBJ1-2
TGTGCCACCAGCAGTGGTGCGGGACCCACAGATACGCAGTATTTT,CATSSGAGPTDTQYF,TRBV15,few,NA,TRBJ2-3
TGCGCCAGCAGCAGAGGACGGGACCTCCTCTACGAGCAGTACTTC,CASSRGRDLLYEQYF,TRBV5-1,NA,NA,TRBJ2-7
TGTGCCAGCAGCTTTTTGGGACAGGGGATCGCTGAAGCTTTCTTT,CASSFLGQGIAEAFF,TRBV5-6,NA,TRBD1,TRBJ1-1
TGTGCCAGCAGCCAAGGGGCTGGGGCAGGAGAGACCCAGTACTTC,CASSQGAGAGETQYF,TRBV7-3,NA,NA,TRBJ2-5
TGTGCCAGCAGGGAGGACAGTGGTATTGGCTACACCTTC,CASREDSGIGYTF,TRBV2,once,NA,TRBJ1-2
TGTGCCAGCAATCCAGCGGGAGGGGGGACGCAGTATTTT,CASNPAGGGTQYF,TRBV9,NA,TRBD2,TRBJ2-3
TGTGCCAGCCGACAGGGTACCGGGGAGCTGTTTTTT,CASRQGTGELFF,TRBV9,NA,TRBD1,TRBJ2-2
TGTGCCAGCAGCTTAATCACGACAGTTAGGAGCAATCAGCCCCAGCATTTT,CASSLITTVRSNQPQHF,TRBV7-8,NA,NA,TRBJ1-5
TGTGCCAGCTCCCCTTTGCCGGGGGCGCAAACTGAAGCTTTCTTT,CASSPLPGAQTEAFF,TRBV18,NA,NA,TRBJ1-1
TGTGCCTGGAGTGTGGAGGGGGCGCATGAAAAACTGTTTTTT,CAWSVEGAHEKLFF,TRBV30,NA,TRBD1,TRBJ1-4
TGTGCCAGTAGTTTTAGGGGCCCCTCTGGAAACACCATATATTTT,CASSFRGPSGNTIYF,TRBV19,NA,NA,TRBJ1-3
TGTGCCAGCAGCTTTTCACCGGGACAGGGTTCCAATGAGCAGTTCTTC,CASSFSPGQGSNEQFF,TRBV11-1,NA,TRBD1,TRBJ2-1
TGTGCCAGTAGTATCACGATTCTCCCCTACCTTCGAAAGACAGGATACAATGAGCAGTTCTTC,CASSITILPYLRKTGYNEQFF,TRBV19,NA,NA,TRBJ2-1
TGTGCCAGCACGGGACAGGGGGTGTTGGAGCAGTACTTC,CASTGQGVLEQYF,TRBV2,NA,TRBD1,TRBJ2-7
TGCGCCAGCCGAGACGCGGGGTACGATGGCTACACCTTC,CASRDAGYDGYTF,TRBV4-1,few,NA,TRBJ1-2
TGCGCCAGCAGCTCCGGGACTAGCGACCCTGCCGAGCAGTACTTC,CASSSGTSDPAEQYF,TRBV5-1,NA,TRBD2,TRBJ2-7